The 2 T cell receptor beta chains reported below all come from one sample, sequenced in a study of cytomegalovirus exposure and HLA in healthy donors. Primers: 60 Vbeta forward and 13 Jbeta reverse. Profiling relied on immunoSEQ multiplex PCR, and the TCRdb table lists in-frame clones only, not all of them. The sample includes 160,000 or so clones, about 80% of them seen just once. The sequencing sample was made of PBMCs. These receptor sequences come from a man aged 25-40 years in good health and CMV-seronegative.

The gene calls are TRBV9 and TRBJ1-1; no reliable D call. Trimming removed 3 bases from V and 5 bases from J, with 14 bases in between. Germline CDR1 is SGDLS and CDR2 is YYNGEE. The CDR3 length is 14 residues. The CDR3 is CASSGRSGGTEAFF. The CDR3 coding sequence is TGTGCCAGCAGCGGTAGGTCTGGAGGGACTGAAGCTTTCTTT. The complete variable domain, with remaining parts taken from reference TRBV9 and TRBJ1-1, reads DSGVTQTPKHLITATGQRVTLRCSPRSGDLSVYWYQQSLDQGLQFLIQYYNGEERAKGNILERFSAQQFPDLHSELNLSSLELGDSALYFCASSGRSGGTEAFFGQGTRLTVV.

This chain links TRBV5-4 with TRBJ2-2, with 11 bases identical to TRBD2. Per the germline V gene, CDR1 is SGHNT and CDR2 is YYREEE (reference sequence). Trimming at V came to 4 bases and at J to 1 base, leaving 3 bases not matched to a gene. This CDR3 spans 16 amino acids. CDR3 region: CASSTGLAGNTGELFF. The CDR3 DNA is TGTGCCAGCAGCACCGGACTAGCGGGGAACACCGGGGAGCTGTTTTTT.